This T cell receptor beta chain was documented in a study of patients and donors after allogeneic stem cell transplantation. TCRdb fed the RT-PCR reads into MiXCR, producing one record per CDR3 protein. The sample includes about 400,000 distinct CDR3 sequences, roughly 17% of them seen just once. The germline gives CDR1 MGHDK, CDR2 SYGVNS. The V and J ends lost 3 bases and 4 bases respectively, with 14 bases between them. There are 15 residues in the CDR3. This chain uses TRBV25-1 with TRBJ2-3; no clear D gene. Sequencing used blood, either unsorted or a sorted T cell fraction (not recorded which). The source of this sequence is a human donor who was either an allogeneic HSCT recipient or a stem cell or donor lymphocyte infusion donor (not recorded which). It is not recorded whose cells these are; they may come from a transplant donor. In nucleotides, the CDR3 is TGTGCCAGCAGTGACGACCGACCCCTCGCAGATACGCAGTATTTT. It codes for CASSDDRPLADTQYF. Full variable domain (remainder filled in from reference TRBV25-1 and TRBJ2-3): EADIYQTPRYLVIGTGKKITLECSQTMGHDKMYWYQQDPGMELHLIHYSYGVNSTEKGDLSSESTVSRIRTEHFPLTLESARPSHTSQYLCASSDDRPLADTQYFGPGTRLTVL.